One and the same sample provided the 5 T cell receptor beta chains below, sequenced in a study of PD-1 blockade in classical Hodgkin lymphoma. Assay: immunoSEQ multiplex PCR; the TCRdb copy retains only in-frame clones and omits some. The sample yields roughly 55,000 clones, more than 65% seen once. With no exception, relapse followed autologous stem cell transplantation in all patients, and brentuximab vedotin exposure varied. Sequenced material: peripheral blood mononuclear cells (PBMCs), taken at baseline. All receptors come from a human donor with classical Hodgkin lymphoma.

The V and J genes are TRBV27 and TRBJ2-3; 9 bases line up with TRBD2. The junction had 4 bases not matched to a gene; V was cut back by 3 bases and J by 3 bases. CDR1 and CDR2 from the germline V gene are MNHEY and SMNVEV (reference sequence). The CDR3 has 15 residues. CDR3 bases: TGTGCCAGCAGTTTTGCTAGCGGGATAACAGATACGCAGTATTTT. Translating it yields CASSFASGITDTQYF.

The chain is built from TRBV14 and TRBJ2-7; maybe TRBD2 (6 bases). Germline V gene lookup returns CDR1 SGHDN and CDR2 FVKESK. V was shortened by 0 bases and J by 0 bases, with 15 bases between the two germline ends. This CDR3 spans 17 amino acids. The chain's CDR3 is CASSQDQGSGSSYEQYF. CDR3 DNA: TGTGCCAGCAGCCAAGATCAGGGTAGCGGCAGCTCCTACGAGCAGTACTTC.

This clone was found a few times. J is TRBJ1-1 and V is TRBV6-1; 12 bases agree with TRBD1. CDR3 length: 15 amino acids. Losses at the gene ends were 8 bases for V and 5 bases for J; bases not matched to a gene: 9. The germline V gene encodes CDR1 MNHNS and CDR2 SASEGT. Written as DNA, the CDR3 is TGTGCCAGCGAAGGGACAGGGGGCGGGCGTACTGAAGCTTTCTTT. Translation gives CASEGTGGGRTEAFF.

The rearrangement uses TRBV10-1 and TRBJ2-1; 13 nucleotides align to TRBD2. V lost 5 bases, J lost 5 bases, and 3 bases stayed unmatched. This CDR3 is built from 15 residues. Per the germline V gene, CDR1 is WNHNN and CDR2 is SYGVQD (reference sequence). The CDR3 bases are TGCGCCAGCAGTCAACTAGCGGGAGGGGACAATGAGCAGTTCTTC. Translated: CASSQLAGGDNEQFF.

The J gene is TRBJ2-6, the V gene TRBV30; 9 nucleotides match TRBD1. CDR1 and CDR2 from the germline V gene are GTSNPN and SVGIG (reference sequence). Trimming removed 7 bases from V and 0 bases from J; junction bases left unmatched: 10. The CDR3 is 17 residues long. In nucleotides, the CDR3 is TGTGCCTTATCCCGGGACAGGGTTTCCTCTGGGGCCAACGTCCTGACTTTC. Its translation: CALSRDRVSSGANVLTF.